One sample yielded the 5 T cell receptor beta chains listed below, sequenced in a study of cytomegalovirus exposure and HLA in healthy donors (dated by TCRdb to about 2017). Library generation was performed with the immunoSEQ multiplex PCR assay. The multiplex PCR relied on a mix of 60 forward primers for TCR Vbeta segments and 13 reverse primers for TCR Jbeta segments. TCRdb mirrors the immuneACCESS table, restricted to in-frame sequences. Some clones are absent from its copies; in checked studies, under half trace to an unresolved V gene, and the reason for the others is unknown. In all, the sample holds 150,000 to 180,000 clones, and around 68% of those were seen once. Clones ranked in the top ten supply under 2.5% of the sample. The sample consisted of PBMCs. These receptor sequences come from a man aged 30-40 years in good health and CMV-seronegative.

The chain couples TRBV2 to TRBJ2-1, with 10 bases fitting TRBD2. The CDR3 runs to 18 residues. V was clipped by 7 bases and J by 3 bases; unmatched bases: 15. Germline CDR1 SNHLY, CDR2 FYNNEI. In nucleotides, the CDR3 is TGTGCCAGCACCGCGGGAGCGGGGGGGTCCCTTGGCTACAATGAGCAGTTCTTC. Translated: CASTAGAGGSLGYNEQFF. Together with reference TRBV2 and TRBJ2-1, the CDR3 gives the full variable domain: EPEVTQTPSHQVTQMGQEVILRCVPISNHLYFYWYRQILGQKVEFLVSFYNNEISEKSEIFDDQFSVERPDGSNFTLKIRSTKLEDSAMYFCASTAGAGGSLGYNEQFFGPGTRLTVL.

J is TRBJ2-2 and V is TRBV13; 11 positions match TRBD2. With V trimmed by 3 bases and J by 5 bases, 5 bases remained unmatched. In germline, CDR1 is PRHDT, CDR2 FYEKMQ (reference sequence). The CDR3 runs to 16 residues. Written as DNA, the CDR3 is TGTGCCAGCAGCTTCCCTAGCGGGGGGAGAACCGGGGAGCTGTTTTTT. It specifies CASSFPSGGRTGELFF. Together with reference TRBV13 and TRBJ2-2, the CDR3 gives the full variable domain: AAGVIQSPRHLIKEKRETATLKCYPIPRHDTVYWYQQGPGQDPQFLISFYEKMQSDKGSIPDRFSAQQFSDYHSELNMSSLELGDSALYFCASSFPSGGRTGELFFGEGSRLTVL.

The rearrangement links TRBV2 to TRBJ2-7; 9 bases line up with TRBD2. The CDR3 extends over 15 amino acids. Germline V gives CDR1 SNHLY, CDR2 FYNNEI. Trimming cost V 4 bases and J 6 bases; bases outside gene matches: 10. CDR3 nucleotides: TGTGCCAGCAGTGCCTATCCGGGACTAGCCTCCGAGCAGTACTTC. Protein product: CASSAYPGLASEQYF.

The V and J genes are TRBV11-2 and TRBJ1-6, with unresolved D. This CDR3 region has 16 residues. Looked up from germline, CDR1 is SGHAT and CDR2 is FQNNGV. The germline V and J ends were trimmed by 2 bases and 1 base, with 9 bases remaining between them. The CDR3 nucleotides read TGTGCCAGCAGCTTATCAGGCTCGTCCTATAATTCACCCCTCCACTTT. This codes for CASSLSGSSYNSPLHF.

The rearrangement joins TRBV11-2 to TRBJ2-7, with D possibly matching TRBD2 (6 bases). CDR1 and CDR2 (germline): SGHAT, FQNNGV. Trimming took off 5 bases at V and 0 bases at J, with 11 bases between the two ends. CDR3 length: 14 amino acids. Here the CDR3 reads CASSPSGDSYEQYF. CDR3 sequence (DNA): TGTGCCAGCAGCCCTTCGGGAGACTCCTACGAGCAGTACTTC.